Listed below are T cell receptor beta chains from one sample, sequenced in a study of PD-L1 blockade in urothelial cancer. This table comes from immunoSEQ multiplex PCR, and its TCRdb copy is limited to in-frame clones, with some not included. This table has 35,000 to 40,000 clones, less than 90% appearing once. The input for sequencing was PBMCs, taken around atezolizumab (anti-PD-L1) treatment. Receptors were obtained from a man in his fifties or sixties with urothelial cancer. Each CDR3 is given with its conserved first and last residue. Each record gives: D gene, V gene, J gene, clone size, CDR3 protein, CDR3 DNA. The D gene is left open where the match is weak. Size values are once, few and many counts, or a class for expanded clones, and some rows have none.

TRBD1	TRBV6-1	TRBJ2-7	once	CASSSRQGGYEQYF	TGTGCCAGCAGCTCCAGACAGGGTGGTTACGAGCAGTACTTC
TRBD1	TRBV19	TRBJ2-5	.	CASSIRTGSYQETQYF	TGTGCCAGTAGTATACGGACAGGGTCTTATCAAGAGACCCAGTACTTC
TRBD1	TRBV5-5	TRBJ2-1	.	CASSLGTGSYNEQFF	TGTGCCAGCAGCCTAGGGACAGGATCCTACAATGAGCAGTTCTTC
.	TRBV6-1	TRBJ1-6	.	CASRRVDSPLHF	TGTGCCAGCAGAAGAGTCGATTCACCCCTCCACTTT
.	TRBV30	TRBJ1-6	.	CAWNRDNSPLHF	TGTGCCTGGAACAGAGATAATTCACCCCTCCACTTT
TRBD1	TRBV28	TRBJ1-4	.	CASSFGRGREKLFF	TGTGCCAGCAGTTTCGGCAGGGGGCGTGAAAAACTGTTTTTT
TRBD1	TRBV5-1	TRBJ1-1	once	CASSNTDRGYTEAFF	TGCGCCAGCAGCAATACCGACAGGGGTTACACTGAAGCTTTCTTT
TRBD1	TRBV27	TRBJ1-4	.	CASTKHPGTGWNNEKLFF	TGTGCCAGCACCAAACACCCCGGGACAGGGTGGAATAATGAAAAACTGTTTTTT
.	TRBV19	TRBJ2-1	.	CASSIAQVPGGEQFF	TGTGCCAGTAGTATAGCTCAGGTACCCGGGGGTGAGCAGTTCTTC
.	TRBV5-6	TRBJ1-1	many	CASKRAGVGNTEAFF	TGTGCCAGCAAGAGGGCAGGGGTAGGGAACACTGAAGCTTTCTTT
.	TRBV7-2	TRBJ1-4	.	CASTINGQANEKLFF	TGTGCCAGCACCATCAACGGTCAGGCTAATGAAAAACTGTTTTTT
.	TRBV5-1	TRBJ1-4	.	CASSSELNEKLFF	TGCGCCAGCAGCTCGGAGCTCAATGAAAAACTGTTTTTT
.	TRBV7-9	TRBJ2-2	.	CASSSSQRKNTGELFF	TGTGCCAGCAGCTCAAGCCAACGCAAGAACACCGGGGAGCTGTTTTTT
TRBD1	TRBV7-9	TRBJ1-4	.	CASSLTGRNEKLFF	TGTGCCAGCAGCTTGACAGGGAGGAATGAAAAACTGTTTTTT
TRBD1	TRBV6-5	TRBJ2-3	.	CASSSLGQGSFDTQYF	TGTGCCAGCAGTTCCTTGGGACAGGGTTCGTTTGATACGCAGTATTTT
TRBD1	TRBV5-1	TRBJ2-5	.	CASRLPQGAGMRETQYF	TGCGCCAGCAGACTGCCCCAGGGGGCAGGTATGAGGGAGACCCAGTACTTC
.	TRBV5-1	TRBJ1-3	.	CASSLGQSTGNTIYF	TGCGCCAGCAGCTTGGGACAGAGCACTGGAAACACCATATATTTT
TRBD1	TRBV27	TRBJ2-7	.	CASSLRTTGTGGAGEQYF	TGTGCCAGCAGTTTGCGGACCACGGGGACAGGGGGCGCGGGCGAGCAGTACTTC
.	TRBV13	TRBJ2-7	.	CASSIRDTSYEQYF	TGTGCCAGCAGCATCCGGGACACCTCCTACGAGCAGTACTTC
TRBD2	TRBV5-1	TRBJ2-6	.	CASRGAPGTRYSGANVLTF	TGCGCCAGCCGTGGAGCCCCCGGGACTAGATACTCTGGGGCCAACGTCCTGACTTTC
.	TRBV6-4	TRBJ2-5	.	CASSEGETKTQYF	TGTGCCAGCAGTGAAGGGGAAACGAAGACCCAGTACTTC
.	TRBV19	TRBJ2-4	.	CASTGIGIQYF	TGTGCCAGTACGGGAATCGGCATTCAGTACTTC
.	TRBV30	TRBJ1-2	.	CAWTRDWGSYGYTF	TGTGCCTGGACTCGGGACTGGGGCTCCTATGGCTACACCTTC
TRBD1	TRBV19	TRBJ2-2	.	CASRRQGSHGELFF	TGTGCCAGTAGGCGACAGGGGAGTCACGGGGAGCTGTTTTTT
TRBD1	TRBV10-3	TRBJ1-6	once	CAIRGTGGNNSPLHF	TGTGCCATCAGGGGGACAGGGGGTAATAATTCACCCCTCCACTTT
TRBD2	TRBV6-1	TRBJ2-7	.	CASSEAPSGLAGGEQYF	TGTGCCAGCAGTGAAGCGCCTTCGGGACTAGCGGGAGGTGAGCAGTACTTC
.	TRBV7-2	TRBJ2-2	.	CASSSRMAGELFF	TGTGCCAGCAGCTCGAGAATGGCCGGGGAGCTGTTTTTT
.	TRBV6-6	TRBJ2-7	.	CASRPEGGEQYF	TGTGCCAGCAGACCAGAGGGTGGGGAGCAGTACTTC
.	TRBV5-1	TRBJ2-3	.	CASSLGLARTDTQYF	TGCGCCAGCAGCCTTGGGCTAGCGAGAACAGATACGCAGTATTTT